This TCR beta chain came from a study of cytomegalovirus exposure and HLA in healthy donors. TCRdb's table, derived via immunoSEQ multiplex PCR, lists solely in-frame clones and lacks some. The top ten hold roughly 0.8% of the sample, which has about 360,000 clones, roughly 85% seen once. The source of this sequence is a woman under 30 in good health and CMV-seronegative. Sequenced input: PBMCs.

The CDR3 region has the DNA TGTGCTAGTGGGGGGCCGGGCGGGGAGCTGTTTTTT. The encoded protein is CASGGPGGELFF. The rearrangement links TRBV12-5 to TRBJ2-2; possible D gene TRBD1, 5 bases. Trimming took 6 bases from V and 7 from J, leaving 9 bases between them. Germline V gene lookup returns CDR1 LGHNT and CDR2 FRNRAP. The CDR3 sequence is 12 residues long. The whole variable domain, filled in from reference TRBV12-5 and TRBJ2-2, reads DARVTQTPRHKVTEMGQEVTMRCQPILGHNTVFWYRQTMMQGLELLAYFRNRAPLDDSGMPKDRFSAEMPDATLATLKIQPSEPRDSAVYFCASGGPGGELFFGEGSRLTVL.